This entry lists 25 T cell receptor beta chains sequenced from one sample in a study of blood T cell repertoires in COVID-19. Sequencing was performed with immunoSEQ multiplex PCR; in TCRdb, only in-frame clones are kept and a portion is missing. The sample contains 290,000 or so clones, approximately 90% of which appear only once. Sequencing was performed on peripheral blood. These receptors were obtained from a woman aged 25 to 45 with COVID-19, enrolled during active disease.

The chain uses TRBV19 and TRBJ1-2, with TRBD1 identical over 10 bases. V dropped 6 bases and J dropped 4; count of bases not matched to a gene: 2. The CDR3 contains 13 residues. Per germline, CDR1 LNHDA and CDR2 SQIVND (reference sequence). CDR3 coding DNA: TGTGCCAGTAGCCGGGACAGGGGCTATGGCTACACCTTC. Translating gives CASSRDRGYGYTF.

V usage is TRBV30 and J usage is TRBJ1-5; 9 bases are a match to TRBD1. The length of the CDR3 is 17 residues. V was pared by 0 bases and J by 4 bases, with 10 bases of the junction left unmatched. Germline lookup yields CDR1 GTSNPN and CDR2 SVGIG (reference sequence). The CDR3 coding sequence is TGTGCCTGGAGTGTAGGCTCTGGGACAGGGAAAAATCAGCCCCAGCATTTT. Translation gives CAWSVGSGTGKNQPQHF.

This clone has a single count. This chain connects TRBV9 to TRBJ2-7; 10 bases match TRBD2. V lost 5 bases and J lost 4; bases outside the gene matches: 12. The CDR3 loop spans 16 amino acids. Germline V gives CDR1 SGDLS, CDR2 YYNGEE. CDR3 bases: TGTGCCAGCAGTGAACTCGGACTAGCGGCTGGATACGAGCAGTACTTC. Translating it yields CASSELGLAAGYEQYF.

This chain links TRBV19 with TRBJ2-1, with D tentatively TRBD1 (5 bases). The CDR3 is 14 residues long. The V end was cut by 6 bases, the J end by 7 bases, with 16 bases between. The germline V gene encodes CDR1 LNHDA and CDR2 SQIVND (reference sequence). CDR3 sequence: CASRPNLAGNEQFF. The CDR3 region has the DNA TGTGCCAGTAGACCCAACCTGGCAGGGAATGAGCAGTTCTTC.

The rearrangement joins TRBV19 to TRBJ2-7, with 11 bases fitting TRBD1. This CDR3 is built from 15 residues. Germline CDR1 and CDR2: LNHDA and SQIVND (reference sequence). The V segment lost 5 bases and the J segment 3 bases; nucleotides outside the gene matches: 6. This chain's CDR3 is CASSLSGTGGYEQYF. The CDR3 bases are TGTGCCAGTAGTCTGTCCGGGACAGGGGGCTACGAGCAGTACTTC.

The V and J genes are TRBV27 and TRBJ2-7; no firm D call. This CDR3 has 15 residues. Germline CDR1 is MNHEY and CDR2 is SMNVEV (reference sequence). Trimming removed 2 bases from V and 0 bases from J, with 11 bases in between. The CDR3 loop is CASSLARSSSYEQYF. The CDR3 coding sequence is TGTGCCAGCAGTTTAGCAAGATCTAGCTCCTACGAGCAGTACTTC.

This chain joins TRBV7-9 and TRBJ1-2; D unclear. This CDR3 spans 14 amino acids. Germline CDR1 is SEHNR and CDR2 is FQNEAQ (reference sequence). Trimming shortened V by 4 bases and J by 2 bases, and 11 bases separated the two germline ends. CDR3 residues: CASSYGLGNYGYTF. The DNA of the CDR3 is TGTGCCAGCAGCTATGGACTGGGCAACTATGGCTACACCTTC.

The rearrangement joins TRBV19 to TRBJ1-1, with unresolved D. CDR1 is LNHDA and CDR2 is SQIVND in the germline V gene (reference sequence). This CDR3 has 14 amino acids. Trimming removed 3 bases at V and 1 base at J, with 9 bases between. The CDR3 DNA reads TGTGCCAGTAGTATCGGGATTGGGAACACTGAAGCTTTCTTT. It yields the protein CASSIGIGNTEAFF.

This chain uses TRBV25-1 with TRBJ1-1; D may be TRBD1 (5 bases). Germline-derived CDR1 and CDR2 are MGHDK and SYGVNS. Trimming left V 1 base short and J 2 bases short, with 11 bases between. The CDR3 consists of 15 residues. The CDR3 here is CASSEWGRTNTEAFF. In nucleotides, the CDR3 is TGTGCCAGCAGTGAATGGGGCAGGACAAACACTGAAGCTTTCTTT.

V is TRBV28 and J is TRBJ2-2; 7 bases fit TRBD2. CDR1 and CDR2 (germline): MDHEN, SYDVKM. V dropped 2 bases and J dropped 6; count of bases not matched to a gene: 3. This CDR3 comprises 14 residues. The CDR3 DNA follows: TGTGCCAGCAGTTTAGCAGGGAGGGCCGGGGAGCTGTTTTTT. The encoded protein is CASSLAGRAGELFF.

This clone was seen a handful of times. The chain has TRBV9 and TRBJ2-1; TRBD2 matches at 12 bases. The CDR3 loop spans 15 amino acids. V shed 7 bases, J shed 4 bases, and the junction held 6 bases outside the gene matches. Germline-derived CDR1 and CDR2 are SGDLS and YYNGEE. CDR3: CASSETSGRYNEQFF. CDR3 sequence (DNA): TGTGCCAGCTCCGAGACTAGCGGGAGATACAATGAGCAGTTCTTC. Looking up the rest from reference TRBV9 and TRBJ2-1 gives the full variable domain: DSGVTQTPKHLITATGQRVTLRCSPRSGDLSVYWYQQSLDQGLQFLIQYYNGEERAKGNILERFSAQQFPDLHSELNLSSLELGDSALYFCASSETSGRYNEQFFGPGTRLTVL.

The CDR3 protein is CASSPLGPGYAGELFF. In DNA form, the CDR3 reads TGTGCCAGCAGTCCTCTCGGACCGGGGTACGCCGGGGAGCTGTTTTTT. The chain has TRBV27 and TRBJ2-2; possible D gene TRBD2, 5 bases. CDR1 is MNHEY, CDR2 SMNVEV, per germline (reference sequence). Trimming stripped 5 bases from V and 6 bases from J, with 19 bases between. The CDR3 spans 16 residues.

This chain joins TRBV5-1 and TRBJ1-2; the D gene is possibly TRBD1 (6 bases). Germline CDR1 SGHRS, CDR2 YFSETQ. The length of the CDR3 is 12 residues. V lost 3 bases and J 10 bases, leaving 13 bases between the germline ends. The CDR3 sequence is CASSSSGQPYTF. CDR3 nucleotide sequence: TGCGCCAGCAGCTCCTCGGGACAACCCTACACCTTC.

The chain recombines TRBV28 with TRBJ2-3; 7 bases map to TRBD1. Germline V CDR1 and CDR2: MDHEN, SYDVKM. Trimming removed 6 bases from V and 2 bases from J; junction bases left unmatched: 8. CDR3 length equals 15 residues. This CDR3 is CASRIRQGPTDTQYF. The CDR3, as DNA: TGTGCCAGCAGAATTCGACAGGGACCCACAGATACGCAGTATTTT.

The chain employs TRBV7-2 and TRBJ2-1; maybe TRBD2 (5 bases). Trimming took 7 bases from V and 3 from J, leaving 16 bases between them. Germline V gene sequence: CDR1 SGHTA, CDR2 FQGNSA. The CDR3 has 15 residues. CDR3 nucleotide sequence: TGTGCCAGCACCTCAGGCCTAGAGGGCTACAATGAGCAGTTCTTC. Amino acid sequence: CASTSGLEGYNEQFF.

This chain uses TRBV27 with TRBJ1-1; the match to TRBD1 covers 9 bases. Germline V gene sequence: CDR1 MNHEY, CDR2 SMNVEV (reference sequence). This CDR3 contains 18 residues. The junction had 10 bases not matched to a gene; V was cut back by 2 bases and J by 0 bases. DNA for the CDR3: TGTGCCAGCAGTTTACTCGCCCCCACAGGGGGCCTGAACACTGAAGCTTTCTTT. It encodes CASSLLAPTGGLNTEAFF.

The rearrangement uses TRBV11-3 and TRBJ2-1; TRBD2 might be the D (7 bases). CDR1 and CDR2 from the germline V gene are SGHNT and YENEEA. The V gene lost 6 bases and the J gene lost 6 bases, with 18 bases spanning the gap. The CDR3 is 15 residues long. CDR3 residues: CASSPRRGAFNEQFF. The CDR3 region has the DNA TGTGCCAGCAGTCCCCGACGGGGGGCGTTCAATGAGCAGTTCTTC.

This sequence joins TRBV6-6 and TRBJ1-5; D unresolved. Germline V gene sequence: CDR1 MNHNY, CDR2 SVGAGI (reference sequence). The ends were cut back, 3 bases at V and 5 bases at J, with 8 bases in the middle. The CDR3 has 13 amino acids. The CDR3: CASSYLTDQPQHF. In DNA form, the CDR3 reads TGTGCCAGCAGTTATTTAACGGATCAGCCCCAGCATTTT.

The genes are TRBV19 and TRBJ1-5; 9 bases map to TRBD1. The CDR3 extends over 14 amino acids. After removal of 5 bases from V and 6 bases from J, the junction contained 5 bases not matched to a gene. Germline V gene sequence: CDR1 LNHDA, CDR2 SQIVND (reference sequence). In DNA form, the CDR3 reads TGTGCCAGTAGTTCAACAGGGGGCCCTCAGCCCCAGCATTTT. Residues: CASSSTGGPQPQHF.

This clone has a single count. The chain has TRBV5-4 and TRBJ2-5; 10 nucleotides line up with TRBD2. From germline, CDR1 is SGHNT and CDR2 YYREEE (reference sequence). The CDR3 has 14 residues. After removal of 3 bases from V and 4 bases from J, the junction contained 3 bases not matched to a gene. The CDR3 nucleotides are TGTGCCAGCAGCTCCAGACTAGCGGGAGAGACCCAGTACTTC. Translation: CASSSRLAGETQYF.

CDR3 nucleotides: TGTGCCAGCAACCTTAGGACTAGCACCGCAGATACGCAGTATTTT. Its translation is CASNLRTSTADTQYF. The chain carries TRBV28 and TRBJ2-3; 8 bases align to TRBD2. Germline lookup yields CDR1 MDHEN and CDR2 SYDVKM. V lost 7 bases to trimming and J lost 4 bases; unmatched junction nucleotides: 10. The length of the CDR3 is 15 residues.

The chain employs TRBV5-1 and TRBJ2-1, with 9 bases aligning to TRBD2. This CDR3 has 14 residues. Germline loops: CDR1 SGHRS, CDR2 YFSETQ. V lost 4 bases, J lost 6 bases, and 5 bases stayed unmatched. The CDR3 loop is CASSDGTSLNEQFF. The CDR3 DNA is TGCGCCAGCAGCGACGGGACTAGCCTCAATGAGCAGTTCTTC.

This chain links TRBV4-2 with TRBJ2-1; 11 nucleotides line up with TRBD2. The length of the CDR3 is 17 residues. Trimming removed 0 bases from V and 9 bases from J; junction bases left unmatched: 10. Per the germline V gene, CDR1 is LGHNA and CDR2 is YNFKEQ. The CDR3 DNA is TGTGCCAGCAGCCAAGAGGGCGAGACTAGCGGGAATACTGAGCAGTTCTTC. Amino acid sequence: CASSQEGETSGNTEQFF.

In nucleotides, the CDR3 is TGTGCCAGCAGCCAAGAATTGCGGGGCACTGAAGCTTTCTTT. Its protein product is CASSQELRGTEAFF. The rearrangement links TRBV3-1 (or the pseudogene TRBV3-2) to TRBJ1-1; D is unclear. Germline assignment: CDR1 LGHDT and CDR2 YNNKEL (reference sequence). The CDR3 sequence is 14 residues long. V was pared by 0 bases and J by 4 bases, with 9 bases between.

The chain couples TRBV12-3 or TRBV12-4 to TRBJ1-1; D is unclear. The V and J ends lost 6 bases and 1 base respectively, with 9 bases between them. This CDR3 spans 13 amino acids. The CDR3, as DNA: TGTGCCAGCAGGGCGACGGGGAACACTGAAGCTTTCTTT. Protein sequence: CASRATGNTEAFF.